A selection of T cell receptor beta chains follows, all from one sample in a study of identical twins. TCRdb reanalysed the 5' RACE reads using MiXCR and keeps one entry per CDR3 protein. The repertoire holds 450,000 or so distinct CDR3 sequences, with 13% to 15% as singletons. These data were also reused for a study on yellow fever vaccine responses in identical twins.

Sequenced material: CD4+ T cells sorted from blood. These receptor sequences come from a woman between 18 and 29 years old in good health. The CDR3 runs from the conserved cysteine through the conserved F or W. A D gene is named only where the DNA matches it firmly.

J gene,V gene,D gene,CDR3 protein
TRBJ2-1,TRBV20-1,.,CSATAISYNEQFF
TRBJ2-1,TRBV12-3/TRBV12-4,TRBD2,CASRPPGLEGVSEQFF
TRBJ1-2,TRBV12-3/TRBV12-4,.,CASSLSGGRNYGYTF
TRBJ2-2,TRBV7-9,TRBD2,CASSLGGLAGDTGELFF
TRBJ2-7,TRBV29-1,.,CSVWLGPPYEQYF
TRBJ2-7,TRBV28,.,CASSVPGFLDEQYF
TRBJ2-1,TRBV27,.,CASRIMPGVLFF
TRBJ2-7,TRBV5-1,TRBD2,CASSLEGGSISYEQYF
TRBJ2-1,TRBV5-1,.,CASSPGLSSYNEQFF
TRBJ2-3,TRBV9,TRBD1,CASSPTRGTGSYPDTQYF
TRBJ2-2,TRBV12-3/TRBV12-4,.,CASSPDSSPGELFF
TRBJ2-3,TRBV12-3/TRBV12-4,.,CASSSRLGTDTQYF
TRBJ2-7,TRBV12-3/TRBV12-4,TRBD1,CASSLTGAGEQYF
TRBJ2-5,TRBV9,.,CASSVGARLHQETQYF
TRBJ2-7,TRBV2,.,CASSEEQTYEQYF
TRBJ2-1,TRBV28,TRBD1,CASSSPGTGVNNEQFF
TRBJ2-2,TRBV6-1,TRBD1,CASSDWDRGNTGELFF
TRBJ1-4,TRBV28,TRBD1,CASRGQGDNEKLFF
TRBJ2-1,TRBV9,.,CASSTSLGVRHLYNEQFF
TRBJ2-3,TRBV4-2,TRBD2,CASSQNTVGSGRADTQYF